This is a list of T cell receptor beta chains from one sample in a study of TIL therapy for anti-PD-1-resistant metastatic lung cancer. Here immunoSEQ multiplex PCR was the method, and the copy in TCRdb shows in-frame clones only, minus some. The repertoire holds approximately 92,000 clones, about three fifths seen once, with roughly 9.7% in the top ten. The source was tumor tissue, collected at baseline. These receptors all come from a person aged 25 to 85 with non-small cell lung cancer. Each CDR3 is given with its conserved first and last residue. D genes are given only for firm matches. The size of a clone is reported for some rows only, either as once, few or many, or as a class for expanded clones.

many,TRBJ2-3,TRBV9,.,CASSAQWDTQYF,TGTGCCAGCAGCGCTCAGTGGGATACGCAGTATTTT
.,TRBJ2-7,TRBV25-1,.,CASSELSPYQGEQYF,TGTGCCAGCAGTGAGCTTTCTCCTTACCAGGGCGAGCAGTACTTC
.,TRBJ1-4,TRBV5-1,.,CASSDGATNEKLFF,TGCGCCAGCAGCGACGGGGCCACTAATGAAAAACTGTTTTTT
few,TRBJ1-3,TRBV7-6,.,CASSLSVGGGNTIYF,TGTGCCAGCAGCTTATCGGTAGGGGGAGGAAACACCATATATTTT
.,TRBJ2-7,TRBV30,.,CAWRGRGRDEQYF,TGTGCCTGGAGGGGGCGGGGAAGAGACGAGCAGTACTTC
few,TRBJ2-7,TRBV6-5,TRBD1,CASRQTGSSYEQYF,TGTGCCAGCAGGCAGACAGGGTCCTCCTACGAGCAGTACTTC
many,TRBJ1-2,TRBV28,.,CASGTWTETYGYTF,TGTGCCAGCGGAACCTGGACGGAAACCTATGGCTACACCTTC
.,TRBJ2-1,TRBV30,.,CAWSVGQGSYNEQFF,TGTGCCTGGAGTGTCGGTCAGGGCTCCTACAATGAGCAGTTCTTC
.,TRBJ2-1,TRBV7-6,TRBD2,CASSSFQGGGYNEQFF,TGTGCCAGCAGCTCCTTCCAGGGCGGGGGGTACAATGAGCAGTTCTTC
.,TRBJ2-7,TRBV5-1,.,CASSPAGSGTYEQYF,TGCGCCAGCAGCCCGGCGGGGTCAGGAACCTACGAGCAGTACTTC
.,TRBJ2-4,TRBV6-5,TRBD2,CASSYAGGGKNIQYF,TGTGCCAGCAGTTACGCGGGAGGGGGCAAAAACATTCAGTACTTC
.,TRBJ2-5,TRBV6-2/TRBV6-3,TRBD1,CASSYPTGAETQYF,TGTGCCAGCAGTTACCCAACAGGGGCCGAGACCCAGTACTTC
.,TRBJ1-4,TRBV7-9,.,CASSATTGEKLFF,TGTGCCAGCTCGGCAACCACGGGGGAAAAACTGTTTTTT
.,TRBJ2-1,TRBV29-1,.,CSVGSNEQFF,TGCAGCGTTGGTAGCAATGAGCAGTTCTTC
.,TRBJ2-5,TRBV5-1,.,CASSLVAGTQETQYF,TGCGCCAGCAGCTTGGTGGCAGGTACTCAAGAGACCCAGTACTTC
once,TRBJ2-5,TRBV5-4,.,CASSPGPPRETQYF,TGTGCCAGCAGCCCGGGACCGCCCCGAGAGACCCAGTACTTC
.,TRBJ2-1,TRBV29-1,TRBD1,CSVPGQGNEQFF,TGCAGCGTCCCTGGACAGGGCAATGAGCAGTTCTTC
few,TRBJ1-1,TRBV9,.,CASSVDTLNTEAFF,TGTGCCAGCAGCGTGGACACCCTAAACACTGAAGCTTTCTTT
.,TRBJ1-1,TRBV28,.,CASSFASAGDTEAFF,TGTGCCAGCAGTTTCGCGTCCGCGGGAGACACTGAAGCTTTCTTT
.,TRBJ2-4,TRBV7-2,.,CASSLNGRTKNIQYF,TGTGCCAGCAGCTTAAACGGGAGAACCAAAAACATTCAGTACTTC
.,TRBJ1-3,TRBV7-9,.,CASSPVAAGNTIYF,TGTGCCAGCAGCCCCGTAGCGGCTGGAAACACCATATATTTT
.,TRBJ2-2,TRBV4-2,.,CASSQDSGRDHTGELFF,TGTGCCAGCAGCCAAGATTCGGGGCGGGACCACACCGGGGAGCTGTTTTTT
.,TRBJ2-5,TRBV10-3,.,CAIMRGGTETQYF,TGTGCCATCATGCGCGGTGGTACAGAGACCCAGTACTTC
.,TRBJ1-1,TRBV7-2,.,CASSLTGLTEAFF,TGTGCCAGCAGCTTAACAGGGCTGACTGAAGCTTTCTTT
.,TRBJ1-4,TRBV10-3,.,CATSRQDNEKLFF,TGTGCCACCTCCCGTCAAGATAATGAAAAACTGTTTTTT
.,TRBJ2-1,TRBV11-2,TRBD1,CASSLGDRGGDEQFF,TGTGCCAGCAGCTTAGGAGACAGGGGGGGCGATGAGCAGTTCTTC
.,TRBJ2-5,TRBV4-3,.,CASSQELKGFETQYF,TGCGCCAGCAGCCAAGAACTTAAAGGGTTTGAGACCCAGTACTTC
.,TRBJ1-3,TRBV3-1/TRBV3-2,.,CASSQRTQGNTIYF,TGTGCCAGCAGCCAACGGACTCAAGGAAACACCATATATTTT
.,TRBJ2-3,TRBV7-2,TRBD2,CASSPRREADTQYF,TGTGCCAGCAGCCCAAGGCGGGAGGCGGATACGCAGTATTTT
once,TRBJ1-4,TRBV7-2,TRBD1,CASSSQGLTNEKLFF,TGTGCCAGCAGCTCACAGGGGTTGACTAATGAAAAACTGTTTTTT
once,TRBJ2-2,TRBV7-2,TRBD1,CASSFRDRGVGKAGELFF,TGTGCCAGCAGCTTCCGGGACAGGGGGGTGGGGAAGGCCGGGGAGCTGTTTTTT
.,TRBJ1-1,TRBV21-1,.,CASSKGGQDEAFF,TGTGCCAGCAGCAAAGGCGGTCAAGATGAAGCTTTCTTT
.,TRBJ2-7,TRBV28,.,CASSLWGALRF,TGTGCCAGCAGTCTCTGGGGGGCACTCCGCTTC
.,TRBJ2-3,TRBV7-8,.,CASSSRQNPDTQYF,TGTGCCAGCAGTTCGAGGCAGAACCCAGATACGCAGTATTTT
.,TRBJ2-7,TRBV28,.,CATATGATSYEQYF,TGTGCCACCGCGACAGGCGCGACCTCCTACGAGCAGTACTTC
few,TRBJ1-2,TRBV6-5,.,CATRTLYGYTF,TGTGCGACGCGGACACTCTATGGCTACACCTTC
.,TRBJ1-1,TRBV6-1,.,CASSEGANGHTEAFF,TGTGCCAGCAGTGAAGGGGCTAACGGGCACACTGAAGCTTTCTTT
.,TRBJ2-4,TRBV19,.,CASSARGWENIQYF,TGTGCCAGTAGTGCCCGGGGATGGGAAAACATTCAGTACTTC
.,TRBJ1-3,TRBV7-6,.,CASSLDAGGTGNTIYF,TGTGCCAGCAGCTTAGATGCGGGGGGCACTGGAAACACCATATATTTT
.,TRBJ1-3,TRBV9,.,CASSPGARYSGNTIYF,TGTGCCAGCAGCCCCGGTGCTAGGTACTCTGGAAACACCATATATTTT
few,TRBJ2-7,TRBV4-1,.,CASSPSLSSYEQYF,TGCGCCAGCAGCCCATCTCTGTCGAGCTACGAGCAGTACTTC
many,TRBJ2-5,TRBV4-2,TRBD1,CASSQRQGAEETQYF,TGTGCCAGCAGCCAACGACAGGGGGCAGAGGAGACCCAGTACTTC
.,TRBJ1-1,TRBV30,.,CAWSVRADTEAFF,TGTGCCTGGAGTGTGAGGGCAGACACTGAAGCTTTCTTT
once,TRBJ2-1,TRBV4-3,TRBD2,CASSRTSGGDNEQFF,TGCGCCAGCAGCCGGACTAGCGGGGGAGACAATGAGCAGTTCTTC
.,TRBJ1-1,TRBV27,.,CASSPVDGLNTEAFF,TGTGCCAGCAGTCCCGTAGATGGCTTGAACACTGAAGCTTTCTTT
.,TRBJ2-4,TRBV2,.,CASSVLGDIQYF,TGTGCCAGCAGTGTACTGGGGGACATTCAGTACTTC
.,TRBJ2-1,TRBV7-6,TRBD2,CASSFTIAGGVFF,TGTGCCAGCAGCTTTACTATAGCGGGGGGGGTGTTCTTC
.,TRBJ2-1,TRBV5-5,.,CASSLAGSGLISYNEQFF,TGTGCCAGCAGCTTGGCCGGGTCAGGGCTCATATCCTACAATGAGCAGTTCTTC